The entry that follows covers one TCR beta chain sequence. This entry comes from a study of blood T cell repertoires in COVID-19. Whole-study context: Sites in the United States, Italy and Spain provided acute and convalescent COVID-19 samples. Nucleic acid was either cDNA or gDNA, and it came from T cells, B-cell-depleted T cells, or PBMCs.

The cohort comprised adults aged about 18 to 100 years residing in 20 to 30 US areas. Each participant's cohort was designated according to participant-reported clinical history. V was shortened by 6 bases and J by 6 bases, with 15 bases between the two germline ends. This CDR3 has 13 residues. The V gene's germline CDR1 is SGHRS and CDR2 YFSETQ. Generated by immunoSEQ multiplex PCR, the TCRdb table keeps only in-frame clones and is missing some. The sample has fewer than 200,000 clones; around four fifths are singletons. This rearrangement joins TRBV5-1 to TRBJ2-5, with D tentatively TRBD1 (5 bases). The TCR sequence derives from a woman between 50 and 59 years old who had recovered from COVID-19. Source material: PBMCs or T cells enriched from blood (not recorded which). The CDR3: CASNPPGMKTQYF. In DNA, the CDR3 is TGCGCCAGCAATCCTCCAGGGATGAAGACCCAGTACTTC.